A selection of T cell receptor beta chains follows, all from one sample in a study of beta chain bispecific antibodies for T cell cancers. Their recognized antigens are unknown. TCRdb reanalysed the 5' RACE reads using MiXCR and keeps one entry per CDR3 protein. This table holds 20,000 to 25,000 distinct CDR3 sequences, about 2.7% found once. Input material: healthy donor T cells cultured with leukemia cells. The receptors were sampled from a human donor in good health. Some clones in this sample may be carry-over from other donors' samples. Both conserved end residues are part of each CDR3. The order of the fields is J gene, clone size, V gene, D gene, CDR3 DNA, CDR3 protein. D genes are given only for firm matches. A row's size may be missing; if present it is once, few, many or a size class.

j_gene: TRBJ2-1; abundance: NA; v_gene: TRBV11-2; d_gene: NA; CDR3nt: TGTGCCAGCAGCTTAGGGCCGGGAGTGAATGAGCAGTTCTTC; CDR3aa: CASSLGPGVNEQFF
j_gene: TRBJ2-5; abundance: many; v_gene: TRBV20-1; d_gene: NA; CDR3nt: TGCAGTGCTGGGGGGGCCATACAAGAGACCCAGTACTTC; CDR3aa: CSAGGAIQETQYF
j_gene: TRBJ2-3; abundance: many; v_gene: TRBV4-2; d_gene: NA; CDR3nt: TGTGCCAGCAGCCACCTCGATTGGGATACGCAGTATTTT; CDR3aa: CASSHLDWDTQYF
j_gene: TRBJ2-7; abundance: many; v_gene: TRBV4-1; d_gene: NA; CDR3nt: TGCGCCAGCAGCTCACCGGGGCAGGGAGTCACCGAGCAGTACTTC; CDR3aa: CASSSPGQGVTEQYF
j_gene: TRBJ1-2; abundance: many; v_gene: TRBV6-6; d_gene: NA; CDR3nt: TGTGCCAGCAGTTACGGGGCGTCCTATGGCTACACCTTC; CDR3aa: CASSYGASYGYTF
j_gene: TRBJ1-2; abundance: NA; v_gene: TRBV5-6; d_gene: NA; CDR3nt: TGTGCCAGCAGCTTGGATTATGGCTACACCTTC; CDR3aa: CASSLDYGYTF
j_gene: TRBJ2-1; abundance: many; v_gene: TRBV20-1; d_gene: TRBD2; CDR3nt: TGCAGTGCTCCACGGGCGGGGGTTGTCTACAATGAGCAGTTCTTC; CDR3aa: CSAPRAGVVYNEQFF
j_gene: TRBJ2-2; abundance: many; v_gene: TRBV7-3; d_gene: NA; CDR3nt: TGTGCCAGCAGCTTGGGGCCCGGGGAGCTGTTTTTT; CDR3aa: CASSLGPGELFF
j_gene: TRBJ1-1; abundance: many; v_gene: TRBV19; d_gene: TRBD1; CDR3nt: TGTGCCAGTAGTATGGCGACAGGGCCTGAAGCTTTCTTT; CDR3aa: CASSMATGPEAFF
j_gene: TRBJ1-1; abundance: many; v_gene: TRBV7-2; d_gene: NA; CDR3nt: TGTGCCAGCAGCTTAGCGACCTGGGCGAACACTGAAGCTTTCTTT; CDR3aa: CASSLATWANTEAFF
j_gene: TRBJ1-4; abundance: many; v_gene: TRBV16; d_gene: TRBD1; CDR3nt: TGTGCCACCGGAGGACAGGGAGTCGAAAAACTGTTTTTT; CDR3aa: CATGGQGVEKLFF
j_gene: TRBJ1-1; abundance: many; v_gene: TRBV5-1; d_gene: TRBD1; CDR3nt: TGCGCCAGCAGCGAGAACAGGGGAGGGAGCACTGAAGCTTTCTTT; CDR3aa: CASSENRGGSTEAFF
j_gene: TRBJ2-3; abundance: many; v_gene: TRBV5-1; d_gene: NA; CDR3nt: TGCGCCAGCAGCTTGAGCACAGATACGCAGTATTTT; CDR3aa: CASSLSTDTQYF
j_gene: TRBJ1-2; abundance: many; v_gene: TRBV14; d_gene: NA; CDR3nt: TGTGCCAGCAGCCCGACGGGGGGACGGGACGGCTACACCTTC; CDR3aa: CASSPTGGRDGYTF
j_gene: TRBJ2-7; abundance: many; v_gene: TRBV11-2; d_gene: NA; CDR3nt: TGTGCCAGCAGCCCTGGGGGGGGGGCAGCTTACGAGCAGTACTTC; CDR3aa: CASSPGGGAAYEQYF
j_gene: TRBJ2-1; abundance: few; v_gene: TRBV19; d_gene: TRBD2; CDR3nt: TGTGCCAGTAGTATGGGGGACTACGCCTACAATGAGCAGTTCTTC; CDR3aa: CASSMGDYAYNEQFF
j_gene: TRBJ2-5; abundance: NA; v_gene: TRBV5-1; d_gene: NA; CDR3nt: TGCGCCAGCAGCACCGCGACTAGTTCTTCGGAGACCCAGTACTTC; CDR3aa: CASSTATSSSETQYF